This TCR beta chain was identified during a study of T-cell memory formation after mild COVID-19. A 5'RACE reaction primed in the constant segment made cDNA libraries of TCR alpha and TCR beta, and these carried sample barcodes and UMIs. TCRdb itself ran the 5' RACE reads through MiXCR, one entry per CDR3 protein. The repertoire holds about 350,000 distinct CDR3 sequences, with about an eighth as singletons. Study findings and constraints: Some SARS-CoV-2-responding clones were already detected in memory before infection. Mainly in CM and EM were contracting CD4+ clones; CD8+ were in EMRA.

This clonotype was found many times. Its antigen is still unknown. Germline V gives CDR1 MNHEY, CDR2 SVGEGT. The CDR3 spans 12 residues. V lost 2 bases to trimming and J lost 7 bases, with 6 bases between them. This chain connects TRBV6-2 or TRBV6-3 to TRBJ1-5, with D possibly TRBD1 on 5 matching bases. The receptor was derived from a man between 18 and 29 years old who had mild COVID-19 (a few samples of this study predate the infection). Cell type and time point are not known. Source material: PBMCs or a T cell subset sorted from them (not recorded which). The CDR3 bases are TGTGCCAGCAGTTACCCAGGGCAGCCCCAGCATTTT. Its protein product is CASSYPGQPQHF.